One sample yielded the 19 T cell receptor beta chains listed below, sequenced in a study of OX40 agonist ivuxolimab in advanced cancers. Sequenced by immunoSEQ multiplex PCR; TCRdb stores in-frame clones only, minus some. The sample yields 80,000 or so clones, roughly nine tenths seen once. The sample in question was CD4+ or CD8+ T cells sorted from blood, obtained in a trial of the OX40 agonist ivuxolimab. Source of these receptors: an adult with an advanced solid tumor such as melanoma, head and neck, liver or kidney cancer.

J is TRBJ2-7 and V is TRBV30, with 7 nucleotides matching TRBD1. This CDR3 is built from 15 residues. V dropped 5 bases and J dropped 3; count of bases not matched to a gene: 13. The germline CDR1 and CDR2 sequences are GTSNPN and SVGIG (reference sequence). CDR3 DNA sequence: TGTGCCTGGGGGGGATGGGACAGCGGCAACTACGAGCAGTACTTC. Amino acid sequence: CAWGGWDSGNYEQYF. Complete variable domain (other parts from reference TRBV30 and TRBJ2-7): SQTIHQWPATLVQPVGSPLSLECTVEGTSNPNLYWYRQAAGRGLQLLFYSVGIGQISSEVPQNLSASRPQDRQFILSSKKLLLSDSGFYLCAWGGWDSGNYEQYFGPGTRLTVT.

The CDR3 nucleotides read TGCGCCAGCAGCTTATCCGTCCCCTACGAGCAGTACTTC. Translating gives CASSLSVPYEQYF. J is TRBJ2-7 and V is TRBV5-1, with no clear D. V shed 2 bases and J shed 2 bases, with 8 bases lying between them. Germline lookup yields CDR1 SGHRS and CDR2 YFSETQ. The CDR3 extends over 13 amino acids.

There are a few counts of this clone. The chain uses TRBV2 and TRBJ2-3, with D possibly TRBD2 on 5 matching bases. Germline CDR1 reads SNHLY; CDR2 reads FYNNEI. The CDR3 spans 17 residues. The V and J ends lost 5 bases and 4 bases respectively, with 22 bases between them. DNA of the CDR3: TGTGCCAGCAGTCCGGTTCTAGCCGGACGTGGGTCAGATACGCAGTATTTT. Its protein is CASSPVLAGRGSDTQYF.

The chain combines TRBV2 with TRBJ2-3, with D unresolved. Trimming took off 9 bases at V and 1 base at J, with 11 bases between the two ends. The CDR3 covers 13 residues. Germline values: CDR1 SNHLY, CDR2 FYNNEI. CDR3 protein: CASTSAGTDTQYF. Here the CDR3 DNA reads TGTGCCAGTACTTCTGCGGGCACAGATACGCAGTATTTT.

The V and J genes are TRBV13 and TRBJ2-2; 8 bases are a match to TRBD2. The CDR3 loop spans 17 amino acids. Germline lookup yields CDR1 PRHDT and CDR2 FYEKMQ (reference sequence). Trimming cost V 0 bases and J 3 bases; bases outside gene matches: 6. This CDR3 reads CASSLGGRALYTGELFF. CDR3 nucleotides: TGTGCCAGCAGCTTAGGCGGGAGGGCCCTCTACACCGGGGAGCTGTTTTTT.

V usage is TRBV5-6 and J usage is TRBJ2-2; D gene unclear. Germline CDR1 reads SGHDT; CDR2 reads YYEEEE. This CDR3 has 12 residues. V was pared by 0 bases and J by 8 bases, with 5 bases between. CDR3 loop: CASSLAWGELFF. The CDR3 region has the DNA TGTGCCAGCAGCTTGGCATGGGGGGAGCTGTTTTTT. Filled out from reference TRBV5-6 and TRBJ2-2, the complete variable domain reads DAGVTQSPTHLIKTRGQQVTLRCSPKSGHDTVSWYQQALGQGPQFIFQYYEEEERQRGNFPDRFSGHQFPNYSSELNVNALLLGDSALYLCASSLAWGELFFGEGSRLTVL.

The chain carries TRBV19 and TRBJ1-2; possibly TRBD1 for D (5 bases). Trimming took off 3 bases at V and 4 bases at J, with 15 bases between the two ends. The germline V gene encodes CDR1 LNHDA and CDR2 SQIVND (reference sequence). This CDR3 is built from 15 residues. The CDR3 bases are TGTGCCAGTAGTATGGGGACGGGAGTTATCTATGGCTACACCTTC. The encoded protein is CASSMGTGVIYGYTF.

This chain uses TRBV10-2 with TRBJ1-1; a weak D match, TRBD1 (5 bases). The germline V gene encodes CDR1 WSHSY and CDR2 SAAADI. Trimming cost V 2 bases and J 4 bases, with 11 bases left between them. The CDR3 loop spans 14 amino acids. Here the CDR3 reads CASSEGQGRTEAFF. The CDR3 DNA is TGCGCCAGCAGTGAGGGGCAGGGTCGCACTGAAGCTTTCTTT.

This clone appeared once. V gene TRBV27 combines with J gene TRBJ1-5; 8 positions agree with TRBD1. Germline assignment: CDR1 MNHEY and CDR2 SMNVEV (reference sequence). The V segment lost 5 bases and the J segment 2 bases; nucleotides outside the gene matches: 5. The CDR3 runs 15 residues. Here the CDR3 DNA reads TGTGCCAGCAGTGAGGACAGGGTCGGCAATCAGCCCCAGCATTTT. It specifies CASSEDRVGNQPQHF.

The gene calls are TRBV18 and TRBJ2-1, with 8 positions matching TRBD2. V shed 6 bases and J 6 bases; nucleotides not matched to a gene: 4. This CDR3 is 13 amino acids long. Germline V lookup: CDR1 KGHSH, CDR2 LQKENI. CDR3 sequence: CASSLAGFNEQFF. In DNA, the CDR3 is TGTGCCAGCTCTTTAGCGGGGTTCAATGAGCAGTTCTTC.

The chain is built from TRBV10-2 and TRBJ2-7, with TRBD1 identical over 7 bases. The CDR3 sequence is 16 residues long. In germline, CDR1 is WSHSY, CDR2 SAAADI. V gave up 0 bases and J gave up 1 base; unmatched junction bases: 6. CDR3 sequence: CASSESLTGPSYEQYF. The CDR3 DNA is TGCGCCAGCAGTGAGTCGTTGACAGGGCCGTCCTACGAGCAGTACTTC.

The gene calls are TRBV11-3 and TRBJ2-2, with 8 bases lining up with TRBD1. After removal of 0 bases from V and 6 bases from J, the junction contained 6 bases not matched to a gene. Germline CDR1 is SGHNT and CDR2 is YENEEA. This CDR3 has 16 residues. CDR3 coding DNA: TGTGCCAGCAGCTTAGAACCGGACAGGGCTGCCGGGGAGCTGTTTTTT. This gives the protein CASSLEPDRAAGELFF.

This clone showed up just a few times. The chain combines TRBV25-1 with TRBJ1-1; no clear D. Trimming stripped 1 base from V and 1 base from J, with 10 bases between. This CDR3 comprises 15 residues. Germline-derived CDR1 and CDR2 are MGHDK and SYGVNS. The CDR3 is CASSELGPRNTEAFF. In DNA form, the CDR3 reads TGTGCCAGCAGTGAATTAGGACCAAGGAACACTGAAGCTTTCTTT. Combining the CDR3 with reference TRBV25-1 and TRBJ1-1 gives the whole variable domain EADIYQTPRYLVIGTGKKITLECSQTMGHDKMYWYQQDPGMELHLIHYSYGVNSTEKGDLSSESTVSRIRTEHFPLTLESARPSHTSQYLCASSELGPRNTEAFFGQGTRLTVV.

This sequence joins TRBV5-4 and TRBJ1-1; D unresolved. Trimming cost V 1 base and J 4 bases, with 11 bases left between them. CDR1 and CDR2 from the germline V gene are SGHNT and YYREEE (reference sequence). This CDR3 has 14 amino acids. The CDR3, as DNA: TGTGCCAGCAGCTTGTCACCGCGGGGCACTGAAGCTTTCTTT. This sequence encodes CASSLSPRGTEAFF.

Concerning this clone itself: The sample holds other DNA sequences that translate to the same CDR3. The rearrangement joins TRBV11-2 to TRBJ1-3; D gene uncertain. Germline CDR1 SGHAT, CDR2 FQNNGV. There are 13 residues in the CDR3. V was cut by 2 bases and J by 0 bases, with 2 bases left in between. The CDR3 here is CASSLSSGNTIYF. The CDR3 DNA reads TGTGCCAGCAGCTTATCCTCTGGAAACACCATATATTTT.

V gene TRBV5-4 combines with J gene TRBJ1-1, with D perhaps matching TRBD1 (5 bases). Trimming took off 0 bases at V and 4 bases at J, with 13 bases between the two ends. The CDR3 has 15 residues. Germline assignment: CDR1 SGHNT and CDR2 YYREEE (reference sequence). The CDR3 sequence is CASSLVGGRSTEAFF. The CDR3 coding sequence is TGTGCCAGCAGCTTGGTTGGGGGTAGGAGCACTGAAGCTTTCTTT.

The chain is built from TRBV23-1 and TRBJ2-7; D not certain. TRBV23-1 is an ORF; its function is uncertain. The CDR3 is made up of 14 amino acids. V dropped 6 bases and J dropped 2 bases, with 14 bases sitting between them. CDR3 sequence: CASRGFRQPYEQYF. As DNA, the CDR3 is TGCGCCAGCAGGGGTTTCCGGCAACCCTACGAGCAGTACTTC.

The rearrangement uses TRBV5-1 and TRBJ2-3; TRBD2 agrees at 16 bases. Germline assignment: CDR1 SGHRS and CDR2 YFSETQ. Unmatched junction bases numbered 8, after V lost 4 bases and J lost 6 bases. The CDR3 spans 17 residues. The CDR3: CASSPGLAGGPGDTQYF. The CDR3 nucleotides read TGCGCCAGCAGCCCGGGACTAGCGGGGGGGCCGGGGGATACGCAGTATTTT. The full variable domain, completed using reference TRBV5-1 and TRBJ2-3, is KAGVTQTPRYLIKTRGQQVTLSCSPISGHRSVSWYQQTPGQGLQFLFEYFSETQRNKGNFPGRFSGRQFSNSRSEMNVSTLELGDSALYLCASSPGLAGGPGDTQYFGPGTRLTVL.

The CDR3 loop is CASSRTGGHQDEAFF. In DNA, the CDR3 is TGCGCCAGCAGCCGGACAGGAGGCCATCAGGATGAAGCTTTCTTT. The chain couples TRBV10-1 to TRBJ1-1; TRBD1 aligns across 7 bases. There are 15 residues in the CDR3. Germline CDR1 WNHNN, CDR2 SYGVQD (reference sequence). V was pared by 6 bases and J by 7 bases, with 14 bases of the junction left unmatched.